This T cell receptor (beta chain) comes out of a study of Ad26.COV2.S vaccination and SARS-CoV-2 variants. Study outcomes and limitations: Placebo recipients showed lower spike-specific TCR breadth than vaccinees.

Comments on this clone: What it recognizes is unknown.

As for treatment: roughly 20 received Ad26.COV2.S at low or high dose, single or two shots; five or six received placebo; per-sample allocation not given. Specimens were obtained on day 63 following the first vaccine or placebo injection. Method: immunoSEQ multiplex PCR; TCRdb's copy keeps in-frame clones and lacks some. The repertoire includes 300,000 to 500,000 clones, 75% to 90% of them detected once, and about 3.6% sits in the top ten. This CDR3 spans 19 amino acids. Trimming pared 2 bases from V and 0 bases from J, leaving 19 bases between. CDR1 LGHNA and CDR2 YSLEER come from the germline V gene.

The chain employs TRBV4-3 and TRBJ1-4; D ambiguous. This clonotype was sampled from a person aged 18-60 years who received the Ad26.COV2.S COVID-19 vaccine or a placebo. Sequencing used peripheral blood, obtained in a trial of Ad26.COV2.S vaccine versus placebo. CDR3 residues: CASSQRDVTDPATNEKLFF. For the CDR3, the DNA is TGCGCCAGCAGCCAAAGGGATGTCACAGACCCCGCAACTAATGAAAAACTGTTTTTT.